This T cell receptor (beta chain) appears in the sequencing data of a study of patients and donors after allogeneic stem cell transplantation. This clonotype was counted only a few times. V was cut by 5 bases and J by 7 bases, with 11 bases left in between. Germline assignment: CDR1 SEHNR and CDR2 FQNEAQ (reference sequence). CDR3 size: 12 residues. Via MiXCR, TCRdb re-called the RT-PCR reads, giving one row per CDR3 protein. The sample includes about 87,000 distinct CDR3 sequences, 5% of them seen just once. The clonotype originates from a human donor who was either an allogeneic HSCT recipient or a stem cell or donor lymphocyte infusion donor (not recorded which). It is not recorded whose cells these are; they may come from a transplant donor. The sample was blood, either unsorted or a sorted T cell fraction (not recorded which). The J gene is TRBJ1-1, the V gene TRBV7-9, with unresolved D. The CDR3 nucleotides are TGTGCCAGCAGCCATAGGTCCAGTGAAGCTTTCTTT. Translated, it gives CASSHRSSEAFF.